This T cell receptor (beta chain) is drawn from a study of early T cells in non-severe SARS-CoV-2 infection. Study observations and caveats: Comparison of clonotypes with VDJdb favored anti-spike CD8 responses while missing private and CD4 specificities.

Trimming removed 6 bases from V and 6 bases from J, with 17 bases in between. Germline CDR1 reads WSHSY; CDR2 reads SAAADI. The CDR3 totals 15 residues. Individual cDNA molecules were tagged with unique molecular identifiers. TCRdb ran MiXCR on the 5' RACE reads and lists one entry per CDR3 protein. The table shows about 29,000 distinct CDR3 sequences, with over 3.5% occurring only once. As concerns this clonotype: Antigen specificity is unknown.

The origin of this receptor is an adult who was a healthcare worker with PCR-confirmed SARS-CoV-2 infection or an uninfected control (not recorded which). This chain uses TRBV10-2 with TRBJ1-4; D gene ambiguous. Material: whole blood. The CDR3 DNA sequence: TGCGCCAGCAGGGAGACAAGCGGGCCCTATGAAAAACTGTTTTTT. Amino acid sequence: CASRETSGPYEKLFF.